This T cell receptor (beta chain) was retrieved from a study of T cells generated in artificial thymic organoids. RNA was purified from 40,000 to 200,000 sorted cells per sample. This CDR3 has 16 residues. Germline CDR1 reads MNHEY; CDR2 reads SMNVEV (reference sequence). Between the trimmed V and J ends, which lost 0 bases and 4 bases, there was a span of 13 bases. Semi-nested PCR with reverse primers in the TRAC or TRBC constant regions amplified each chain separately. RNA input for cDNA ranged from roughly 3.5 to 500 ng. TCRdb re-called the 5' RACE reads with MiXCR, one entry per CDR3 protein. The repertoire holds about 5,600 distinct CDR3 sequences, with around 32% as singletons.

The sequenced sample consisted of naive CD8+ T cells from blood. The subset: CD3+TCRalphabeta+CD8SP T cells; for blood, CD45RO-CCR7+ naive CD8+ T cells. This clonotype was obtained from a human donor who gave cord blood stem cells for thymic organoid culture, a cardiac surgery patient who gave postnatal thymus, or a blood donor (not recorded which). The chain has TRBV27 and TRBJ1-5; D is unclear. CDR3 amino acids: CASSLSAGGWNQPQHF. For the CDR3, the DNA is TGTGCCAGCAGTTTATCGGCGGGTGGATGGAATCAGCCCCAGCATTTT.